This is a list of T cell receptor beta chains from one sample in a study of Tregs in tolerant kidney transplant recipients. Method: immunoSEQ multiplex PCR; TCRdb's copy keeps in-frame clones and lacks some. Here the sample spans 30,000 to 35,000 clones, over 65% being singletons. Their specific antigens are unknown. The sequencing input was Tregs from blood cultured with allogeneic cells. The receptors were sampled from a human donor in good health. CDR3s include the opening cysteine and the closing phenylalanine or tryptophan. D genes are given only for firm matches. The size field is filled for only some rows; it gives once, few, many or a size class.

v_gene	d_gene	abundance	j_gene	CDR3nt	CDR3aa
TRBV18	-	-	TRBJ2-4	TGTGCCAGCTCAACCGCGAACGTAGCCAAAAACATTCAGTACTTC	CASSTANVAKNIQYF
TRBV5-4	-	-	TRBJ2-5	TGTGCCAGCAGCACCACCAAGGCCCAGTACTTC	CASSTTKAQYF
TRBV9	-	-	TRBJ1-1	TGTGCCAGCAGCGTAGGCAGGAACACTGAAGCTTTCTTT	CASSVGRNTEAFF
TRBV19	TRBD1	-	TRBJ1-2	TGTGCCAGTAGCCAAGGGACAGACCATGGCTACACCTTC	CASSQGTDHGYTF
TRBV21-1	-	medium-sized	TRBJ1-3	TGTGCCAGCAGCAAAGCGCTAGGCAGGGCGTCCGGAAACACCATATATTTT	CASSKALGRASGNTIYF
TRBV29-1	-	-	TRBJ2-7	TGCAGCGTTGAAGACGGTTCCTACGTGCAGTACTTC	CSVEDGSYVQYF
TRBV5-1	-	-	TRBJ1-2	TGCGCCAGCAGCTTGGGTGGGTCCAGTGGCTACACCTTC	CASSLGGSSGYTF
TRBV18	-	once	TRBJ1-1	TGTGCCAGCTCACCGAGGGACCTAGAAGAAGCTTTCTTT	CASSPRDLEEAFF
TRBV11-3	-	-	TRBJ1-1	TGTGCCAGCAGCTTAGGGGCAAACACTGAAGCTTTCTTT	CASSLGANTEAFF
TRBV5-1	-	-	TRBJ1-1	TGCGCCAGCAGCTTGGAGTGGAGGGGCGTTGAAGCTTTCTTT	CASSLEWRGVEAFF
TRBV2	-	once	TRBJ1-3	TGTGCCAGCAGTGAAGCGCTTGGCAGGTTGGGCTCTGGAAACACCATATATTTT	CASSEALGRLGSGNTIYF
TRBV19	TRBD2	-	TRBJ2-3	TGTGCCCCAAGGCGGGGGGGCCCAATTAGCACAGATACGCAGTATTTT	CAPRRGGPISTDTQYF
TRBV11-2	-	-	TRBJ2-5	TGTGCCAGCAGCTTAGTAGGCGGAGAGACCCAGTACTTC	CASSLVGGETQYF
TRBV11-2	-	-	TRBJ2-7	TGTGCCATCCAAGGGTACGAGCAGTACTTC	CAIQGYEQYF
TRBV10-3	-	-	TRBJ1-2	TGTGCCAGCAGTTATTCTCCAGCTTCCTTCTATGGCTACACCTTC	CASSYSPASFYGYTF
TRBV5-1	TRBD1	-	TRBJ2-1	TGCGCCAGCAGTCTGAGGGCCGGGACAGGGGGCTCTGAGCAGTTCTTC	CASSLRAGTGGSEQFF